What follows describes a single T cell receptor (beta chain). Its antigen is unknown. The record has no base qualities; no much larger clone is one base away. Donors were healthy HIV-negative adults with no recently reported acute infections or vaccinations. All donors were Caucasian adults living in Nashville, Tennessee, USA. CD4+ T cells were enriched by magnetic negative selection, after which naive cells were positively selected on CD45RA and the negative fraction was taken as the memory subset. Blood was collected by leukapheresis, and PBMCs were isolated by Ficoll-Histopaque density gradient centrifugation and then cryopreserved in liquid nitrogen vapor phase. Purity and quantity of every magnetically sorted T cell population were checked by analytical flow cytometry. Genomic DNA was isolated from every sorted fraction and measured by UV absorbance on a Nanodrop 2000c. These data belong to a study of shared clonotypes between healthy human individuals (dated by TCRdb to the early 2020s). About the investigation overall: The cohort comprised a couple of women and a few men aged 18 to 49 years. For each donor, three plates each were used for CD4 naive and CD4 memory, two plates were used for CD8 naive, and one plate was used for CD8 memory. Blood TCR repertoires of about five healthy adults were deeply sequenced to estimate repertoire size and the extent of clonotype sharing between individuals. Libraries were prepared and TCR repertoires were sequenced by different laboratories using diverse techniques, in order to increase sequencing depth and limit assay-specific biases. Per donor, leukapheresis produced somewhere between about 0.85 and 8.9 billion PBMCs. Summary of the overall study and its limitations: Sampling was restricted to blood, and TCR repertoires in tissue are likely to differ from TCR repertoires in blood. Naive subsets generally had larger estimated clonotype richness than memory subsets. Incomplete sequencing was indicated by rarefaction of sorted-subset datasets, despite the large sequencing depth. Because the study included a small number of donors, the genetic and exposure-history diversity represented was limited. Pairwise subsampling led to the expectation that sequencing depth would affect the degree of clonotype sharing among donors. Clonotypes shared by all four sorted-subset donors showed higher generation probabilities than non-shared clonotypes. About 5% of naive CD4, 3.5% of naive CD8, about 2.4% of memory CD4, and 0.4% of memory CD8 clonotypes were shared across a few donors.

Using the deep immunoSEQ assay, multiplex PCR amplified TCR CDR3 regions from genomic DNA. Genomic DNA extracted from each cell subset was distributed evenly over all wells of several immunoSEQ 96-well plates, and each plate served as one replicate. For sorted subsets, 200 ng of genomic DNA, equivalent to some 30,000 T cell genomes, went into each replicate PCR. Purified libraries were quantified with a Qubit 3.0 fluorometer, sized on a Bioanalyzer 2100, and re-quantified with the KAPA Library Quantification kit. Each immunoSEQ 96-well plate was sequenced on its own single-read 150-cycle Illumina NextSeq 550 flow cell. Turning to the authors' computational methods: The immunoSEQ output contained only junctional sequences without quality scores, so filtering could not match that applied to full-length reads. To assign V/J genes and CDR3, sequences were annotated against IMGT germline references using PyIR, a Python wrapper for IgBLAST v1.9. Reads were filtered out if the reads had weak V/J assignments (E-value above 1e-6), no CDR3, stop codons, out-of-frame junctions, or ambiguous translated residues. A V3J clonotype was defined by an identical inferred V gene, J gene, and CDR3 amino acid sequence. Percentage overlap between repertoires was calculated by dividing the number of shared unique clonotypes by the size of the smaller repertoire. Richness of each repertoire was evaluated using RTK rarefaction, the Chao1 estimator, and Recon v2.1 estimates of unobserved clonotypes. Generation probabilities were computed with OLGA for all TCRbeta clonotypes obtained by the gDNA method from a few donors. TCRdb took this table from immuneACCESS and kept in-frame rearrangements with V and J called. Such tables lack part of the clones; where checked against another copy, unresolved V genes explain under half of the gap, and the rest is unexplained. V and J calls and clone size are as listed in that table; D and trimming were resolved from the DNA. The sample table contains some 790,000 clones; only one count was recorded for around 70% of them. About 1.8% of the sample lies in the top ten.

The CDR3, from cysteine to phenylalanine, totals 15 residues. The only DNA kept is the CDR3, 45 bases in frame from the first base. V is cut by 5 bases and J by 0 bases, and the space between the germline ends is 10 bases. From a lookup of the germline V gene, CDR1 and CDR2 are MNHEY and SVGAGI. The chain is made from TRBV6-5 and TRBJ1-4; no confident D gene assignment can be made. The origin of this receptor is a woman aged 25-40 years in good health. The sequencing sample was made of memory CD4+ T cells sorted from blood. This specimen's cell subset or site label, interpreted: CD45RA-negative fraction. The CDR3 here reads CASSRSLPTNEKLFF. The DNA is TGTGCCAGCAGTCGGAGTCTTCCAACTAATGAAAAACTGTTTTTT.